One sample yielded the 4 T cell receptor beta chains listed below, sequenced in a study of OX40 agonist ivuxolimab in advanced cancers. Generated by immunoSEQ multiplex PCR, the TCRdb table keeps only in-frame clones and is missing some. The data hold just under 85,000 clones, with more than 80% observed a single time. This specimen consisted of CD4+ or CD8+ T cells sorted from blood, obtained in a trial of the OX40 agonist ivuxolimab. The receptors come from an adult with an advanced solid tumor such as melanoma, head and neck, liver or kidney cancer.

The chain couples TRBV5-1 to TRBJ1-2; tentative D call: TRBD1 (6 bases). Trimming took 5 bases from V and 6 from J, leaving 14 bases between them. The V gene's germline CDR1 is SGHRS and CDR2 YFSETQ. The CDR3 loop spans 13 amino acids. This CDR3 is CASSREGENGYTF. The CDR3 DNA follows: TGCGCCAGCAGTCGGGAGGGGGAAAATGGCTACACCTTC.

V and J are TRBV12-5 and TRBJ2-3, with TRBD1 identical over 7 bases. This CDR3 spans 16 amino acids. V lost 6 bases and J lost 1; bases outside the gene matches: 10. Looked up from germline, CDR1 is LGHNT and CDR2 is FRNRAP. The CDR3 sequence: CASGQYRGSGTDTQYF. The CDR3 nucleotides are TGTGCTAGTGGCCAATACAGGGGATCGGGCACAGATACGCAGTATTTT.

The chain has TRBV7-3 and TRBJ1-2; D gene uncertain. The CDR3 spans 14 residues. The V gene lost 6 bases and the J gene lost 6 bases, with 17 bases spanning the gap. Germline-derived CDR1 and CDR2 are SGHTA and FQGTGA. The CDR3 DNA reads TGTGCCAGCAGACCGAGCAGTTTCCCAAATGGCTACACCTTC. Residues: CASRPSSFPNGYTF.

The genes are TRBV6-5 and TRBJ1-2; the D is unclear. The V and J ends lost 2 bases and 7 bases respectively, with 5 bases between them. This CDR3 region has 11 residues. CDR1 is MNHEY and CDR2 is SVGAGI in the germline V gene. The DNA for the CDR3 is TGTGCCAGCAGTTACAACGCTGGCTACACCTTC. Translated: CASSYNAGYTF.